One sample yielded the 26 T cell receptor beta chains listed below, sequenced in a study of vaccination effects on CD4 cells after COVID-19. Within the ViraFEST assay, antigen-specific CD4+ T cells underwent expansion with viral peptide pools prior to sequencing. The culture ran for around nine days before CD4+ T cells were isolated. The person had PCR-confirmed SARS-CoV-2 infection between March and December 2020. No antigen has been identified for these receptors. Using immunoSEQ multiplex PCR, the repertoire was profiled, and TCRdb retains in-frame clones only, with some absent. The sample lists fewer than 25,000 clones; approximately 76% were seen once. The source was CD4+ T cells from PBMCs cultured with SARS-CoV-2 spike peptides, collected before COVID-19 vaccination. These receptors were taken from a human donor who had a prior SARS-CoV-2 infection.

The rearrangement links TRBV4-1 to TRBJ2-3, with 11 nucleotides matching TRBD2. Germline assignment: CDR1 MGHRA and CDR2 YSYEKL. The trim removed 5 bases at V and 5 bases at J, leaving 3 bases unmatched. CDR3 size: 14 residues. This chain's CDR3 is CASSKGLAVDTQYF. The CDR3, as DNA: TGCGCCAGCAGCAAGGGACTAGCGGTAGATACGCAGTATTTT.

V usage is TRBV24-1 and J usage is TRBJ2-2; TRBD2 agrees at 12 bases. The V gene's germline CDR1 is KGHDR and CDR2 SFDVKD. The CDR3 extends over 16 amino acids. The ends lost 3 bases at V and 6 bases at J; junction bases unmatched: 4. CDR3 sequence (DNA): TGTGCCACCAGTGATCTAGCGGGAGGGCGGCCCGGGGAGCTGTTTTTT. It yields the protein CATSDLAGGRPGELFF.

The V gene is TRBV7-3, the J gene TRBJ1-3; D remains ambiguous. The CDR3 consists of 14 residues. From germline, CDR1 is SGHTA and CDR2 FQGTGA. The V and J ends lost 0 bases and 3 bases respectively, with 6 bases between them. The CDR3 protein is CASSLTGGGNTIYF. The CDR3 coding sequence is TGTGCCAGCAGCTTAACGGGAGGTGGAAACACCATATATTTT.

This clone came up a few times. V gene TRBV11-2 combines with J gene TRBJ2-7, with D tentatively TRBD2 (5 bases). With 4 bases removed from V and 6 bases from J, the gap between germline ends came to 10 bases. Germline CDR1 reads SGHAT; CDR2 reads FQNNGV. This CDR3 region has 12 residues. As DNA, the CDR3 is TGTGCCAGCAGCTCCTCGGGAAGCGAGCAGTACTTC. As protein: CASSSSGSEQYF.

The chain couples TRBV5-6 to TRBJ1-6; no clear D. V was trimmed by 4 bases and J by 2 bases, leaving 10 bases between them. The CDR3 consists of 15 residues. Germline V gene sequence: CDR1 SGHDT, CDR2 YYEEEE. CDR3 sequence reads: CASSAEAAYNSPLHF. The CDR3 DNA is TGTGCCAGCAGCGCCGAGGCAGCCTATAATTCACCCCTCCACTTT.

The chain has TRBV13 and TRBJ1-1; D possibly corresponds to TRBD1 (6 bases). This CDR3 is built from 15 residues. The V gene's germline CDR1 is PRHDT and CDR2 FYEKMQ (reference sequence). V shed 0 bases and J shed 3 bases, with 11 bases lying between them. CDR3 nucleotides: TGTGCCAGCAGCTTAGGCTACCGGGGGCACACTGAAGCTTTCTTT. Protein product: CASSLGYRGHTEAFF.

V and J are TRBV3-1 (or the pseudogene TRBV3-2) and TRBJ2-5, with D possibly being TRBD2 (6 bases). The germline gives CDR1 LGHDT, CDR2 YNNKEL (reference sequence). The CDR3 runs 14 residues. Between the trimmed V and J ends, which lost 1 base and 5 bases, there was a span of 11 bases. The CDR3 DNA reads as TGTGCCAGCAGCCAAGCCCAGGGACTGGAGACCCAGTACTTC. As protein: CASSQAQGLETQYF.

This clone was recorded once. The V and J genes are TRBV19 and TRBJ2-3, with 10 bases fitting TRBD2. Unmatched junction bases numbered 8, after V lost 6 bases and J lost 2 bases. The germline CDR1 and CDR2 sequences are LNHDA and SQIVND (reference sequence). The CDR3 loop spans 16 amino acids. CDR3 sequence reads: CASREPGTSVTDTQYF. The DNA of the CDR3 is TGTGCCAGTAGAGAACCCGGGACTAGCGTCACAGATACGCAGTATTTT.

V gene TRBV11-1 combines with J gene TRBJ2-3; D might be TRBD2 (5 bases). V lost 2 bases to trimming and J lost 1 base, with 13 bases between them. The germline V gene has CDR1 SGHAT and CDR2 FQDESV (reference sequence). The CDR3 spans 16 residues. CDR3: CASSLRPADRTDTQYF. DNA for the CDR3: TGTGCCAGCAGCTTACGCCCAGCGGACCGCACAGATACGCAGTATTTT.

This chain joins TRBV6-5 and TRBJ1-2; 7 bases are shared with TRBD1. J lost 4 bases, V lost 0 bases, and 2 bases had no gene match. The CDR3 is 14 amino acids. In germline, CDR1 is MNHEY, CDR2 SVGAGI. CDR3: CASSYSAGGYGYTF. CDR3 sequence (DNA): TGTGCCAGCAGTTACTCCGCAGGGGGCTATGGCTACACCTTC.

The chain links TRBV6-6 to TRBJ1-2; the match to TRBD1 covers 7 bases. In germline, CDR1 is MNHNY, CDR2 SVGAGI (reference sequence). V lost 8 bases and J lost 0; bases outside the gene matches: 9. The CDR3 runs to 15 residues. The CDR3 region has the DNA TGTGCCAGCGGATTGACAGGGACTCCTAACTATGGCTACACCTTC. It encodes CASGLTGTPNYGYTF.

This clone was counted once. CDR3 sequence reads: CASSALGANVLTF. The CDR3 nucleotides read TGTGCCAGCAGTGCCCTTGGGGCCAACGTCCTGACTTTC. V usage is TRBV27 and J usage is TRBJ2-6; no firm D call. The CDR3 has 13 amino acids. Trimming removed 5 bases from V and 3 bases from J, with 5 bases in between. Germline CDR1 is MNHEY and CDR2 is SMNVEV (reference sequence).

This clone was recorded once. This rearrangement joins TRBV5-1 to TRBJ2-7; tentative D call: TRBD2 (6 bases). Germline-derived CDR1 and CDR2 are SGHRS and YFSETQ. The CDR3 extends over 14 amino acids. V lost 0 bases and J 4 bases, leaving 11 bases between the germline ends. CDR3 sequence (DNA): TGCGCCAGCAGCTTGGGACTAGTCTCATACGAGCAGTACTTC. This codes for CASSLGLVSYEQYF.

The rearrangement uses TRBV6-5 and TRBJ1-1; maybe TRBD1 (6 bases). The CDR3 consists of 13 residues. V dropped 6 bases and J dropped 1 base, with 9 bases sitting between them. Germline V gene sequence: CDR1 MNHEY, CDR2 SVGAGI. CDR3 in amino acids: CASRRTANTEAFF. DNA of the CDR3: TGTGCCAGCAGGCGGACAGCGAACACTGAAGCTTTCTTT.

This clone was found once. The CDR3 DNA reads as TGTGCCAGCAGCTGGACAGGGGGCCATGACACTGAAGCTTTCTTT. Protein product: CASSWTGGHDTEAFF. This chain uses TRBV5-5 with TRBJ1-1, with 11 nucleotides matching TRBD1. Germline V CDR1 and CDR2: SGHKS, YYEKEE (reference sequence). J gave up 3 bases and V 3 bases, and 4 bases lay outside the gene matches. The CDR3 totals 15 residues.

This chain links TRBV7-3 with TRBJ2-1; 8 bases are a match to TRBD1. Germline CDR1 is SGHTA and CDR2 is FQGTGA. CDR3 length equals 14 residues. The J segment lost 5 bases and the V segment lost 5 bases, leaving 5 bases of the junction unmatched. CDR3 protein: CASSPVGQDNEQFF. The CDR3 DNA reads as TGTGCCAGCAGCCCGGTGGGACAGGACAATGAGCAGTTCTTC. Filled out from reference TRBV7-3 and TRBJ2-1, the complete variable domain reads GAGVSQTPSNKVTEKGKYVELRCDPISGHTALYWYRQSLGQGPEFLIYFQGTGAADDSGLPNDRFFAVRPEGSVSTLKIQRTERGDSAVYLCASSPVGQDNEQFFGPGTRLTVL.

V usage is TRBV6-5 and J usage is TRBJ2-5, with 11 bases aligning to TRBD2. CDR3 size: 16 residues. J was trimmed by 2 bases and V by 0 bases; bases with no gene match: 2. CDR1 and CDR2 from the germline V gene are MNHEY and SVGAGI. CDR3 nucleotides: TGTGCCAGCAGTTACTCTTGGACTAGCGGGCAAGAGACCCAGTACTTC. Protein: CASSYSWTSGQETQYF.

The rearrangement links TRBV6-5 to TRBJ1-4, with D uncertain. The V gene lost 8 bases and the J gene lost 7 bases, with 14 bases spanning the gap. From germline, CDR1 is MNHEY and CDR2 SVGAGI. The CDR3 spans 13 residues. In DNA form, the CDR3 reads TGTGCCAGCTCCGTCAGTATGGCTGAAAAACTGTTTTTT. This translates into CASSVSMAEKLFF.

The chain carries TRBV12-3 or TRBV12-4 and TRBJ1-1, with 7 bases that match TRBD1. This CDR3 has 13 amino acids. J gave up 3 bases and V 5 bases, and 3 bases lay outside the gene matches. CDR3 amino acids: CASSADRDTEAFF. In nucleotides, the CDR3 is TGTGCCAGCAGTGCCGACAGGGACACTGAAGCTTTCTTT.

This chain uses TRBV7-2 with TRBJ1-2, with 7 positions matching TRBD1. In germline, CDR1 is SGHTA, CDR2 FQGNSA. The CDR3 consists of 14 residues. Trimming removed 5 bases from V and 4 bases from J; junction bases left unmatched: 7. This chain's CDR3 is CASSPDRQSYGYTF. CDR3 DNA sequence: TGTGCCAGCAGCCCGGACAGGCAGTCCTATGGCTACACCTTC.

The chain is built from TRBV10-3 and TRBJ2-3, with 7 bases matching TRBD2. In germline, CDR1 is ENHRY, CDR2 SYGVKD. V shed 10 bases, J shed 3 bases, and the junction held 7 bases outside the gene matches. This CDR3 is 13 amino acids long. In DNA, the CDR3 is TGTGCCACCGGAGTGGGGGGGACAGATACGCAGTATTTT. Amino acids: CATGVGGTDTQYF.

DNA for the CDR3: TGTGCCAGCAGCCCAGGCGGGTGGGACACCGACACCGGGGAGCTGTTTTTT. This gives the protein CASSPGGWDTDTGELFF. The chain carries TRBV11-3 and TRBJ2-2; a possible D gene is TRBD1 (6 bases). There are 17 residues in the CDR3. Germline CDR1 and CDR2: SGHNT and YENEEA. Trimming took off 5 bases at V and 3 bases at J, with 19 bases between the two ends. Full variable domain (remainder filled in from reference TRBV11-3 and TRBJ2-2): EAGVVQSPRYKIIEKKQPVAFWCNPISGHNTLYWYLQNLGQGPELLIRYENEEAVDDSQLPKDRFSAERLKGVDSTLKIQPAELGDSAVYLCASSPGGWDTDTGELFFGEGSRLTVL.

A single count supports this clone. A junction end diverges from the germline sequence, so it may reflect a read error. The chain is built from TRBV5-1 and TRBJ2-3, with 9 bases aligning to TRBD2. The CDR3 has 16 amino acids. Germline V gene data show CDR1 as SGHRS and CDR2 as YFSETQ. The chain's CDR3 is CASNQRGDWGTDTQYF. The CDR3 DNA sequence: TGCGCCAGCAATCAGCGGGGGGATTGGGGCACAGACACGCAGTATTTT.

The V and J genes are TRBV5-4 and TRBJ1-1; D is unclear. Germline-derived CDR1 and CDR2 are SGHNT and YYREEE (reference sequence). This CDR3 comprises 14 residues. V shed 4 bases and J shed 1 base, with 11 bases lying between them. The CDR3 DNA reads TGTGCCAGCAGCCCCACGCCCGAGAACACTGAAGCTTTCTTT. This sequence encodes CASSPTPENTEAFF.

The J gene is TRBJ1-5, the V gene TRBV28; TRBD1 might be the D (5 bases). V lost 7 bases and J lost 5, with 12 bases in between. The CDR3 consists of 13 residues. In germline, CDR1 is MDHEN, CDR2 SYDVKM. Here the CDR3 DNA reads TGTGCCAGCACCCGGGGCATGTATCAGCCCCAGCATTTT. Protein sequence: CASTRGMYQPQHF.

V usage is TRBV7-2 and J usage is TRBJ1-6; no firm D call. V lost 5 bases to trimming and J lost 7 bases, with 9 bases between them. Germline CDR1 and CDR2: SGHTA and FQGNSA. CDR3 length: 13 residues. The CDR3 loop reads CASSLGPNSPLHF. The CDR3 nucleotides are TGTGCCAGCAGCCTCGGACCGAATTCACCCCTCCACTTT.